This is a list of T cell receptor beta chains from one sample in a study of T-cell reconstitution after alpha-beta-depleted transplantation in children. TCRdb called the PCR reads again in MiXCR, with one record for every CDR3 protein. There are fewer than 700,000 distinct CDR3 sequences in the sample; 10% to 15% occur only once, and over 2% lies in the top ten. The input for sequencing was PBMCs, mostly from graft donor cells, taken 360 days after TCRalphabeta/CD19-depleted stem cell transplant. The receptors shown here come from a male patient between 10 and 17 years old who had a stem cell transplant for acute myeloid leukemia, so the T cells may come from the graft donor. CDR3s include the opening cysteine and the closing phenylalanine or tryptophan. The D gene is left open where the match is weak. Size is omitted from some rows. Given values are once, few, many or a class for expanded clones.

clone size	D gene	J gene	V gene	CDR3 protein	CDR3 DNA
many	.	TRBJ2-1	TRBV24-1	CATTRAGEQFF	TGTGCCACCACGCGGGCCGGTGAGCAGTTCTTC
many	.	TRBJ2-5	TRBV5-5	CASSLPSETQYF	TGTGCCAGCAGCTTGCCATCAGAGACCCAGTACTTC
many	.	TRBJ1-1	TRBV5-1	CASSSSVDGTEAFF	TGCGCCAGCAGCTCCAGTGTAGACGGCACTGAAGCTTTCTTT
many	.	TRBJ1-1	TRBV28	CASTTGTEAFF	TGTGCCAGCACCACGGGCACTGAAGCTTTCTTT
many	.	TRBJ2-7	TRBV27	CASSRTAGTIYEQYF	TGTGCCAGCAGCAGGACAGCGGGTACAATCTACGAGCAGTACTTC
few	TRBD1	TRBJ2-7	TRBV7-8	CASSSTLDRGEQYF	TGTGCCAGCAGCTCTACTCTCGACAGGGGCGAGCAGTACTTC
many	.	TRBJ2-2	TRBV4-3	CASSQEFKTGELFF	TGCGCCAGCAGCCAAGAATTTAAGACCGGGGAGCTGTTTTTT
few	.	TRBJ1-1	TRBV25-1	CASSEFGTGHGNTEAFF	TGTGCCAGCAGTGAATTTGGGACCGGACACGGGAACACTGAAGCTTTCTTT
.	TRBD2	TRBJ2-3	TRBV6-4	CASSDSVGLAGSDTQYF	TGTGCCAGCAGTGACTCCGTGGGACTAGCGGGTTCAGATACGCAGTATTTT
.	TRBD2	TRBJ2-3	TRBV5-1	CASTLRSGGPSTDTQYF	TGCGCCAGCACCTTGAGGTCGGGAGGGCCTAGCACAGATACGCAGTATTTT
once	.	TRBJ2-5	TRBV4-2	CASSPPTNRDTQGHQETQYF	TGTGCCAGCAGCCCTCCCACCAACAGGGATACTCAGGGACACCAAGAGACCCAGTACTTC
few	TRBD1	TRBJ1-1	TRBV7-9	CASSLLTGGRVTEAFF	TGTGCCAGCAGCTTATTGACAGGGGGCAGGGTCACTGAAGCTTTCTTT
.	.	TRBJ2-2	TRBV28	CAGGTATGELFF	TGTGCCGGCGGGACAGCCACCGGGGAGCTGTTTTTT
many	TRBD1	TRBJ1-1	TRBV3-1	CASSLRDRGKAFF	TGTGCCAGCAGCCTACGGGACAGGGGAAAAGCTTTCTTT
.	TRBD2	TRBJ2-3	TRBV3-1	CASSQVAGADTQYF	TGTGCCAGCAGCCAAGTCGCGGGAGCCGATACGCAGTATTTT
few	.	TRBJ1-1	TRBV25-1	CASSESMGKSATEAFF	TGTGCCAGCAGTGAATCAATGGGAAAATCGGCCACTGAAGCTTTCTTT
many	.	TRBJ2-7	TRBV20-1	CSASYSSGSYEQYF	TGCAGTGCTAGTTATTCTTCGGGTAGTTACGAGCAGTACTTC
few	.	TRBJ2-7	TRBV12-3/TRBV12-4	CASSALTRLLSDEQYF	TGTGCCAGCAGTGCCTTGACTAGGCTCCTATCCGACGAGCAGTACTTC